This T cell receptor beta chain was recovered during a study of shared clonotypes between healthy human individuals. Healthy adults negative for HIV, lacking recent acute infections or vaccinations, served as donors. The CDR3 has 15 residues. The authors split each subset's genomic DNA evenly across several immunoSEQ plates. Sorted-subset replicate PCRs used about 200 ng DNA, approximately 33,000 T cell genomes. Study processing details: Filtering was not the same, since immunoSEQ gave junction-only sequences without quality scores. Data came from immunoSEQ multiplex PCR; TCRdb stores just in-frame clones and leaves some out. The V and J calls and clone size were taken over from that table, and D and trimming were inferred from the DNA. The top ten hold around 1.7% of the sample, which has about 710,000 clones, around 78% seen once.

This sequence was found in a woman younger than 45 in good health. The chain joins TRBV21-1 to TRBJ1-1; TRBD1, the table's D call, was not compared with the DNA. TRBV21-1 corresponds to a pseudogene. The sample was memory CD4+ T cells sorted from blood. This sample's subset: CD45RA-negative fraction. CDR3 residues: CASSSRGTGGTEAFF. For the CDR3, the DNA is TGTGCCAGCAGCTCACGCGGGACAGGGGGCACTGAAGCTTTCTTT.